These 12 T cell receptor beta chains originate from one sample sequenced in a study of shared clonotypes between healthy human individuals. Generated by immunoSEQ multiplex PCR, the TCRdb table keeps only in-frame clones and is missing some. The repertoire has about 1,800,000 clones, 85% to 95% of them found once; the top ten carry less than 1.5%. Naive CD8 cells lacked CD45RO and underwent positive selection for CCR7, leaving out terminally differentiated effector memory CD45RA+ cells. Specimen: naive CD8+ T cells sorted from blood. Every receptor here comes from a man aged 18 to 29 in good health.

For this clone: Other DNA sequences in this specimen translate into the identical CDR3. This sequence joins TRBV19 and TRBJ2-7; the match to TRBD1 covers 10 bases. Germline lookup yields CDR1 LNHDA and CDR2 SQIVND (reference sequence). The CDR3 contains 14 residues. V lost 3 bases, J lost 2 bases, and 1 base stayed unmatched. This CDR3 reads CASSIGTGAYEQYF. The CDR3 bases are TGTGCCAGTAGTATCGGGACAGGGGCCTACGAGCAGTACTTC.

This chain connects TRBV2 to TRBJ1-5; D uncertain. The V and J ends lost 6 bases and 0 bases respectively, with 15 bases between them. Germline V gene lookup returns CDR1 SNHLY and CDR2 FYNNEI. The CDR3 extends over 16 amino acids. The CDR3 coding sequence is TGTGCCAGCAGAACGACTCTTCCCATTAGCAATCAGCCCCAGCATTTT. Residues: CASRTTLPISNQPQHF.

V gene TRBV2 combines with J gene TRBJ2-5, with TRBD2 matching over 10 bases. The length of the CDR3 is 16 residues. Germline CDR1 SNHLY, CDR2 FYNNEI. With V trimmed by 1 base and J by 1 base, 3 bases remained unmatched. CDR3 region: CASSEEREGPQETQYF. The CDR3 coding sequence is TGTGCCAGCAGTGAAGAGCGGGAGGGGCCCCAAGAGACCCAGTACTTC.

The V gene is TRBV30, the J gene TRBJ1-2; a possible D gene is TRBD1 (6 bases). V lost 0 bases and J lost 4, with 24 bases in between. The CDR3 runs to 18 residues. Per germline, CDR1 GTSNPN and CDR2 SVGIG (reference sequence). Here the CDR3 reads CAWSVLRTDPKPFYGYTF. For the CDR3, the DNA is TGTGCCTGGAGTGTACTCCGGACAGACCCAAAACCTTTCTATGGCTACACCTTC.

On this clone: This specimen includes other DNA sequences encoding the same CDR3. J is TRBJ2-7 and V is TRBV27, with 8 bases aligning to TRBD1. The CDR3 is 14 residues long. V shed 3 bases and J 2 bases; nucleotides not matched to a gene: 3. From germline, CDR1 is MNHEY and CDR2 SMNVEV (reference sequence). In nucleotides, the CDR3 is TGTGCCAGCAGTTTGCAGGGGGCCCCCTACGAGCAGTACTTC. Translated: CASSLQGAPYEQYF.

The chain couples TRBV14 to TRBJ2-1, with D possibly TRBD1 on 6 matching bases. Germline values: CDR1 SGHDN, CDR2 FVKESK. The CDR3 has 13 amino acids. Trimming shortened V by 4 bases and J by 9 bases, and 13 bases separated the two germline ends. The CDR3 spells CASSPIQGGEQFF. Written as DNA, the CDR3 is TGTGCCAGCAGCCCAATACAGGGCGGTGAGCAGTTCTTC.

The CDR3: CASSGRANTIYF. The CDR3, as DNA: TGTGCCAGCAGCGGCAGGGCAAACACCATATATTTT. The chain combines TRBV7-8 with TRBJ1-3, with D possibly being TRBD1 (5 bases). The length of the CDR3 is 12 residues. With 5 bases removed from V and 6 bases from J, the gap between germline ends came to 8 bases. The germline gives CDR1 SGHVS, CDR2 FQNEAQ.

The chain uses TRBV23-1 and TRBJ2-2; D gene unclear. TRBV23-1 is known as an ORF, though its function is uncertain. The V and J ends lost 2 bases and 6 bases respectively, with 7 bases between them. This CDR3 has 13 residues. This CDR3 reads CASSQRWAGELFF. Here the CDR3 DNA reads TGCGCCAGCAGTCAACGGTGGGCCGGGGAGCTGTTTTTT.

This chain connects TRBV7-9 to TRBJ1-1, with D possibly being TRBD1 (5 bases). V shed 4 bases and J shed 6 bases, with 15 bases lying between them. The CDR3 runs to 14 residues. Per germline, CDR1 SEHNR and CDR2 FQNEAQ (reference sequence). DNA of the CDR3: TGTGCCAGCAGCTACCAGGGAGCTGGGGCTGAAGCTTTCTTT. This sequence encodes CASSYQGAGAEAFF.

The gene calls are TRBV27 and TRBJ2-3; perhaps D is TRBD1 or TRBD2 (5 bases each). The CDR3 length is 16 residues. Germline V gives CDR1 MNHEY, CDR2 SMNVEV (reference sequence). The germline V and J ends were trimmed by 3 bases and 2 bases, with 15 bases remaining between them. CDR3 loop: CASSLTGTSYTDTQYF. CDR3 in DNA: TGTGCCAGCAGTTTGACCGGGACCTCCTACACAGATACGCAGTATTTT.

The genes are TRBV19 and TRBJ2-7; D unresolved. The germline V gene encodes CDR1 LNHDA and CDR2 SQIVND (reference sequence). The V and J ends lost 5 bases and 1 base respectively, with 15 bases between them. The CDR3 totals 15 residues. The CDR3 protein is CASSVGLDPSYEQYF. The CDR3 DNA reads as TGTGCCAGTAGTGTGGGGTTGGACCCTTCCTACGAGCAGTACTTC.

The gene calls are TRBV11-3 and TRBJ2-3; 7 nucleotides line up with TRBD1. V trimming: 6 bases; J trimming: 4 bases; junction bases outside the gene matches: 13. This CDR3 is 16 amino acids long. Germline values: CDR1 SGHNT, CDR2 YENEEA. CDR3 sequence reads: CASRKPRGGKADTQYF. CDR3 coding DNA: TGTGCCAGCAGAAAACCTAGAGGGGGCAAAGCAGATACGCAGTATTTT.